Reported below is one T cell receptor beta chain. In this sample, this clonotype turned up a few times. Its antigen specificity is not known. No base quality information exists; no much larger clone differs at one position. CDR1 and CDR2 are drawn from the germline V gene: SGHDT, YYEEEE. Including cysteine and phenylalanine, the CDR3 has 16 amino acids. Of all the DNA, just the CDR3 is kept, 48 bases in frame from base 1. The library came from 5' RACE. The data were produced on an Illumina HiSeq 2500. The second PCR ran for roughly 7 to 12 cycles and used a J-beta primer mix along with a sample-barcoded 5' primer. Each TCR beta cDNA molecule received a unique molecular identifier from a template-switch 5' adaptor carrying 12 random nucleotides. At least 2.5 million CDR3-containing paired-end reads were obtained from each sample. The Mint cDNA synthesis kit, primed by a TRBC-specific oligonucleotide, was used to synthesize first-strand cDNA from all RNA. Following uracil-DNA glycosylase treatment, all cDNA underwent a first 18-cycle PCR with the universal primers M1SS and BC2_uni_R. Under the source paper's analysis protocol: Normalization of each sample was performed by random selection of 1 million high-quality reads, each carrying a distinct molecular identifier. Instead of being binned into consensus sequences, reads that shared molecular identifiers were thrown out. MiTCR, run with a Q25 quality threshold and the strictest error-elimination algorithm, handled CDR3 identification, clonotype clustering and error correction. A nonparametric unseen species model with Euler transformation was used to estimate lower-bound total TCR beta diversity. TCRdb reran the public reads through fastp at Q25 and MiXCR, keeping productive beta chains. CDR3 protein duplicates are merged, each entry listing the most common genes and DNA. TCRdb assigned the V and J calls; the authors' analysis was not used. The sample table holds around 850,000 distinct CDR3 sequences, of which roughly 35% were seen once. The ten largest make up 10% to 15% of the sample.

The donors were roughly 38 Caucasian individuals from Russia, aged roughly 6 to 90 years, who were systemically healthy. Each donor gave ten milliliters of peripheral blood, drawn into EDTA-treated Vacutainer tubes. Ficoll-Paque density-gradient centrifugation was used to isolate PBMCs, with at least 7 million obtained per sample. Total RNA, at least 5 micrograms per sample, was extracted from PBMCs with Trizol reagent. For every donor, an aliquot of PBMCs went through flow cytometry to measure the percentages of naive CD45RAhigh/CD27high T cells. This record belongs to a study of blood T cells in healthy people across ages (dated by TCRdb to the mid-2010s). Context from the whole study: In model experiments, template switching captured about one uniquely barcoded TCR beta cDNA molecule for every two T cells. To avoid experimental bias, donors of different ages were spread randomly across the sequencing lanes. To track age-related changes in TCR beta repertoire diversity, the study relied on deep sequencing normalized with unique cDNA molecular identifiers. Four age groups were formed from the donors: young (average approximately 17 years), middle-aged (just under 40), aged (about 62) and long-lived (approximately 80). For two donors (one aged 18 to 29 and one aged 80 or older), the study analyzed two additional independent replicas of 1 million unique cDNA reads from the same blood draw.

The research as a whole found: Because the CMV infection status of the donors was unknown, age-related changes in expanded clonotypes may potentially have been confounded. Compared with the aged group, more naive CD4+ T cells, fewer expanded clones and increased TCR diversity were shown by the long-lived group, suggesting age selection. Bulk unsorted PBMC profiling prevented conclusive comparison of naive and antigen-experienced compartments. There was a strong correlation between observed TCR beta diversity and the percentage of naive T cells measured by flow cytometry. Estimates of total diversity based on one million sequenced T cells were considered lower bounds and underestimates. As age increased, observed TCR beta diversity per million T cells dropped in a roughly linear way, and a significant reduction was already evident by age 40.

Recombination linked TRBV5-6 to TRBJ2-1; TRBD1 fits 7 bases in the junction. With the DNA end fitting TRBJ2-7 better, the J assignment may be wrong. The receptor comes from a man aged 18 to 35 in good health. The sequenced sample was blood. The DNA sequence is given as TGTGCCAGCAGCTCGACAGGGCATGGCTCCTACAATGAGCAGTACTTC. This encodes CASSSTGHGSYNEQYF.